The clone carrying this T cell receptor (beta chain) is large by share. Its specificity is not known. Regarding the study as a whole: The TCR gene usage of tumor memory CD4+ T cells clustered together with blood and lymph node memory CD4+ cells and with lymph node naive CD4+ cells. Tumor Tregs overlapped most with tumor, then blood, naive CD4+ cells.

The CDR3 consists of 13 residues. The junction had 1 base not matched to a gene; V was cut back by 2 bases and J by 4 bases. Adaptor-ligated barcode primers were used to amplify TRBV12-4/TRBJ1-2 clonotypes. Via MiXCR, TCRdb re-called the multiplex PCR reads, giving one row per CDR3 protein. This table has roughly 1,500 distinct CDR3 sequences, around 15% appearing once. Purified naive CD4+ T cells were depleted of CD25+ Tregs. The genes are TRBV12-3 or TRBV12-4 and TRBJ1-2; 7 bases align to TRBD1. Sequencing was carried out using naive CD4+ T cells sorted from blood. Subset specified: naive CD4+ T cells, CD4+CD45RA+CD25-. This TCR was sampled from a female donor with breast cancer. The CDR3 region has the DNA TGTGCCAGCAGTTTACGGACAGGCTATGGCTACACCTTC. Encoded protein: CASSLRTGYGYTF.